The clone carrying this T cell receptor (beta chain) has a single count. Its specificity is not known. This sample stems from a study of shared clonotypes between healthy human individuals. Study as a whole: Three plates each covered CD4 naive and memory; CD8 naive two, CD8 memory one.

The CDR3 contains 17 residues. Germline V gene lookup returns CDR1 SGHRS and CDR2 YFSETQ. J gave up 4 bases and V 1 base, and 5 bases lay outside the gene matches. Evenly divided among several immunoSEQ plates was the genomic DNA of each subset. Replicate PCRs for sorted subsets used roughly 200 ng DNA; this equaled about 30,000 T cell genomes. Only in-frame clones appear in the TCRdb table, and some are missing; sequencing was by immunoSEQ multiplex PCR. Seen here are around 580,000 clones, roughly 98% observed once, and the top ten hold 0.3%. Positive CCR7 selection of CD45RO-negative cells yielded the naive CD8 cells, and terminally differentiated effector memory CD45RA+ cells were excluded. Study-wide points: Estimated richness was generally greater in naive than memory subsets.

The chain uses TRBV5-1 and TRBJ2-1, with 13 bases aligning to TRBD2. The source material was naive CD8+ T cells sorted from blood. The receptor was derived from a young man in good health. CDR3 region: CASSLMGLAGLYNEQFF. CDR3 coding DNA: TGCGCCAGCAGCTTGATGGGACTAGCGGGACTTTACAATGAGCAGTTCTTC.